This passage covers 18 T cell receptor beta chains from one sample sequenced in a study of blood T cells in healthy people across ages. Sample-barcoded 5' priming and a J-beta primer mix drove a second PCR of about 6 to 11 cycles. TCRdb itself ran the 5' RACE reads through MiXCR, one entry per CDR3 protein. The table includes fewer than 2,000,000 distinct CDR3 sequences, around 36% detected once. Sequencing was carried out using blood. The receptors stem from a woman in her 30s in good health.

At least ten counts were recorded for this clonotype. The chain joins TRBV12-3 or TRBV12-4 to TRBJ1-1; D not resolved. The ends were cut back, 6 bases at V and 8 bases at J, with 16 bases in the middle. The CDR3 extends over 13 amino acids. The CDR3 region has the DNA TGTGCCAGCAGCCAAAGTGCACTGGCGGAAGCTTTCTTT. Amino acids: CASSQSALAEAFF.

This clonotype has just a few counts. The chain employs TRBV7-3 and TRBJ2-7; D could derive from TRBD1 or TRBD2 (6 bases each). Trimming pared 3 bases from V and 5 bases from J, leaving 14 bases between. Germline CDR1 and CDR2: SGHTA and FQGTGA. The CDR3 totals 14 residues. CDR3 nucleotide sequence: TGTGCCAGCAGCTTGGAGAGGGGGGCGAACGAGCAGTACTTC. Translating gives CASSLERGANEQYF.

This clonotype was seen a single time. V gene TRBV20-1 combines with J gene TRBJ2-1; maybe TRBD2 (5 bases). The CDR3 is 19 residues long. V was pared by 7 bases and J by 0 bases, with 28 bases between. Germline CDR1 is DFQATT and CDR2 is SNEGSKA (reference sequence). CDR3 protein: CSVNPANRPRAGSYNEQFF. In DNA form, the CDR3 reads TGCAGTGTTAACCCGGCCAACAGACCAAGGGCGGGCTCCTACAATGAGCAGTTCTTC.

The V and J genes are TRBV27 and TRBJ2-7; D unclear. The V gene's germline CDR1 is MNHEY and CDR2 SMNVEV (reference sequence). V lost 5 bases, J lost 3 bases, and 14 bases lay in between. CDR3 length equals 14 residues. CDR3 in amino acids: CASSSGKRNYEQYF. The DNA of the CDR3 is TGTGCCAGCAGTAGTGGGAAGAGAAACTACGAGCAGTACTTC.

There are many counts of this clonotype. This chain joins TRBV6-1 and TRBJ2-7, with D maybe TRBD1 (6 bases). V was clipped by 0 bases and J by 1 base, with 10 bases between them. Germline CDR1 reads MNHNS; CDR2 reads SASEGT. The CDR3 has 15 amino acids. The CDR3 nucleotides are TGTGCCAGCAGTGAAGCTGGGGGCTCTTCCTACGAGCAGTACTTC. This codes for CASSEAGGSSYEQYF.

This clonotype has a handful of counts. CDR3 protein: CSAREAGMSSEAFF. The CDR3 DNA follows: TGCAGTGCTAGAGAGGCGGGGATGTCTTCTGAAGCTTTCTTT. The genes are TRBV20-1 and TRBJ1-1; D is unclear. The CDR3 runs to 14 residues. V shed 0 bases and J shed 6 bases, with 14 bases lying between them. Germline loops: CDR1 DFQATT, CDR2 SNEGSKA (reference sequence).

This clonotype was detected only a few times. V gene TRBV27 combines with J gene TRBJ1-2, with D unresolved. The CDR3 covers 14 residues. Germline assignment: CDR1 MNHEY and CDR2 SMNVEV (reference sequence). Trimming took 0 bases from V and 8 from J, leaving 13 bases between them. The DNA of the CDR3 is TGTGCCAGCAGTTTATCTTCCCTGACGGACGGCTACACCTTC. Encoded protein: CASSLSSLTDGYTF.

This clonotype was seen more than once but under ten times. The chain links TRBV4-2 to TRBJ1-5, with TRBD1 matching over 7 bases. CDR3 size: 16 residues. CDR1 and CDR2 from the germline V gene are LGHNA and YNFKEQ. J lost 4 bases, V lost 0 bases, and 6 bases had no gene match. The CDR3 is CASSQDSQGVNQPQHF. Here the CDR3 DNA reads TGTGCCAGCAGCCAAGATAGCCAGGGGGTAAATCAGCCCCAGCATTTT.

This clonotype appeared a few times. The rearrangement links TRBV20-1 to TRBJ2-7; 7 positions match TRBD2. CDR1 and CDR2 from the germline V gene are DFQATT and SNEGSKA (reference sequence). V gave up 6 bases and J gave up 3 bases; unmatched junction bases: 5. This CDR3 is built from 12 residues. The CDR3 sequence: CSARPGGYEQYF. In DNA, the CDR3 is TGCAGTGCGCGCCCGGGAGGCTACGAGCAGTACTTC.

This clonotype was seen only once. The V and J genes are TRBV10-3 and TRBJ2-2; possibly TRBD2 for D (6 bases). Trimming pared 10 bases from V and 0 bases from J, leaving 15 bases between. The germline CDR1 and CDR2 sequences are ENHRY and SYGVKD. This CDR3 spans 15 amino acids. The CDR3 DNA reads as TGTGCCACATCGGGACTGACCTCGAACACCGGGGAGCTGTTTTTT. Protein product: CATSGLTSNTGELFF.

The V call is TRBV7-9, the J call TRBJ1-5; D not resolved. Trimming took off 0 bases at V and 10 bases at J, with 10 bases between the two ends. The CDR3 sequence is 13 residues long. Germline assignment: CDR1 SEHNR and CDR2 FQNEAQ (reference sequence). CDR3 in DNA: TGTGCCAGCAGCTTAGCCAGTACCGGCCCCCAGCATTTT. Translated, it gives CASSLASTGPQHF.

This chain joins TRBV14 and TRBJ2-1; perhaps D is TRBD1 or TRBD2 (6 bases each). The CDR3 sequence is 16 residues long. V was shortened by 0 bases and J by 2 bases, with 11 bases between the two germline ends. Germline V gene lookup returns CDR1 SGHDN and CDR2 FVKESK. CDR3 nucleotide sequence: TGTGCCAGCAGCCAAGATCGGGGGCTAGCCTACAATGAGCAGTTCTTC. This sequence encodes CASSQDRGLAYNEQFF.

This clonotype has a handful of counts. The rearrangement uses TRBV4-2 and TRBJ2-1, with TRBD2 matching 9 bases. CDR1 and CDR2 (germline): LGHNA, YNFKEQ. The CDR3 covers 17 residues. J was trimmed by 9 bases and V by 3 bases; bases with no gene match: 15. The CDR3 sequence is CASSQVSGTSFTSEQFF. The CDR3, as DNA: TGTGCCAGCAGCCAGGTTTCCGGGACTAGCTTTACCAGTGAGCAGTTCTTC.

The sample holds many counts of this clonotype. CDR3 loop: CSVAGLAGAFETQYF. The CDR3 DNA reads TGCAGCGTTGCAGGCCTAGCGGGAGCGTTTGAGACCCAGTACTTC. The chain joins TRBV29-1 to TRBJ2-5; 10 bases align to TRBD2. J gave up 5 bases and V 4 bases, and 10 bases lay outside the gene matches. This CDR3 spans 15 amino acids. Germline CDR1 is SQVTM and CDR2 is ANQGSEA.

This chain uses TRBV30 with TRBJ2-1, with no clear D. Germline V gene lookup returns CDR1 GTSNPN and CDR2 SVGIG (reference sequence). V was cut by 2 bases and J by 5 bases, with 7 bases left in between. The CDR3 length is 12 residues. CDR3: CAWSWHHNEQFF. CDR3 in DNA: TGTGCCTGGAGTTGGCACCACAATGAGCAGTTCTTC.

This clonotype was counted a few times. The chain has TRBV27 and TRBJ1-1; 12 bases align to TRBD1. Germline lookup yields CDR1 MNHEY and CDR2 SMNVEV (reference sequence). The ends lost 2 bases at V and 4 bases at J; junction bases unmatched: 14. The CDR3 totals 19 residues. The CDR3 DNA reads TGTGCCAGCAGTTTACTGACTGTGGGACAGGGGGCGAGCGGCACTGAAGCTTTCTTT. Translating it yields CASSLLTVGQGASGTEAFF.

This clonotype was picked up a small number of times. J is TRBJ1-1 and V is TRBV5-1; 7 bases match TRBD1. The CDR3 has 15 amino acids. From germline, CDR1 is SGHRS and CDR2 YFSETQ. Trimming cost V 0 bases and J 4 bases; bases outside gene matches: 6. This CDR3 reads CASSLEGARGTEAFF. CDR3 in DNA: TGCGCCAGCAGCTTGGAGGGGGCGCGAGGCACTGAAGCTTTCTTT.

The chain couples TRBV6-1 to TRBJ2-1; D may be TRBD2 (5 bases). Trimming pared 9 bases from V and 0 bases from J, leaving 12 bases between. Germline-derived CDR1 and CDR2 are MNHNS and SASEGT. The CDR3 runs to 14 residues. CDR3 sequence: CASSRVISYNEQFF. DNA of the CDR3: TGTGCCAGTTCGAGGGTCATCTCCTACAATGAGCAGTTCTTC.